Each of the 25 T cell receptor beta chains below was sequenced from the same sample in a study of long-term antiretroviral therapy in people with HIV. An immunoSEQ assay, version v3.0, was performed at survey level. Sequencing was performed with immunoSEQ multiplex PCR; in TCRdb, only in-frame clones are kept and a portion is missing. This sample has 13,000 or so clones, with around 77% found just once. The source was unsorted PBMCs, collected 1.3 years after starting antiretroviral therapy. Every receptor here comes from a woman aged 18-30 years with HIV.

V is TRBV11-1 and J is TRBJ2-1; D may match TRBD1 or TRBD2 (5 bases each). The CDR3 runs 15 residues. CDR1 and CDR2 from the germline V gene are SGHAT and FQDESV (reference sequence). V dropped 1 base and J dropped 8 bases, with 15 bases sitting between them. The CDR3 nucleotides read TGTGCCAGCAGCTTAGTTGGGGCTAGCCAGGATGAGCAGTTCTTC. Translation gives CASSLVGASQDEQFF.

The J gene is TRBJ2-1, the V gene TRBV10-3, with TRBD2 matching 10 bases. The CDR3 totals 15 residues. The germline V gene has CDR1 ENHRY and CDR2 SYGVKD. Trimming cost V 4 bases and J 7 bases; bases outside gene matches: 7. CDR3 loop: CAISGKREGQNEQFF. In DNA form, the CDR3 reads TGTGCCATCAGTGGCAAGCGGGAGGGCCAAAATGAGCAGTTCTTC.

The rearrangement joins TRBV7-2 to TRBJ2-4; D is possibly TRBD2 (6 bases). In germline, CDR1 is SGHTA, CDR2 FQGNSA. The V end was cut by 2 bases, the J end by 1 base, with 12 bases between. The CDR3 runs 16 residues. The CDR3: CASSLLAMGAKNIQYF. DNA of the CDR3: TGTGCCAGCAGCTTACTAGCGATGGGGGCCAAAAACATTCAGTACTTC.

This rearrangement joins TRBV6-5 to TRBJ1-2; D not certain. Between the trimmed V and J ends, which lost 2 bases and 4 bases, there was a span of 11 bases. The CDR3 is made up of 14 amino acids. CDR1 is MNHEY, CDR2 SVGAGI, per germline. CDR3 coding DNA: TGTGCCAGCAGTTACGCCGACCGGAGCTATGGCTACACCTTC. This codes for CASSYADRSYGYTF.

The J gene is TRBJ2-7, the V gene TRBV6-5, with 8 bases identical to TRBD1. CDR1 MNHEY and CDR2 SVGAGI come from the germline V gene. The CDR3 consists of 15 residues. Losses at the gene ends were 7 bases for V and 0 bases for J; bases not matched to a gene: 8. The CDR3 loop is CASIWDRPSSYEQYF. The CDR3 region has the DNA TGTGCCAGCATCTGGGACAGGCCCTCCTCCTACGAGCAGTACTTC.

Regarding this clone: Relative to the germline gene, one junction end is altered; a read error may explain this. This chain uses TRBV5-1 with TRBJ2-2; D is unresolved. This CDR3 spans 16 amino acids. Germline CDR1 SGHRS, CDR2 YFSETQ. The CDR3 bases are TGCGCCAGCAGCTTGAATACAGCAACGAACGCCGGGGAGCTGTTTTTT. Translated: CASSLNTATNAGELFF.

V gene TRBV27 combines with J gene TRBJ2-2; D remains ambiguous. CDR3 length equals 14 residues. Germline V CDR1 and CDR2: MNHEY, SMNVEV (reference sequence). With 6 bases removed from V and 5 bases from J, the gap between germline ends came to 13 bases. CDR3 loop: CASSGNGRTGELFF. CDR3 bases: TGTGCCAGCAGCGGAAACGGACGGACCGGGGAGCTGTTTTTT.

V usage is TRBV7-8 and J usage is TRBJ1-1, with 9 nucleotides matching TRBD1. CDR1 and CDR2 (germline): SGHVS, FQNEAQ. With 5 bases clipped from V and 11 bases from J, the junction kept 9 bases outside the gene matches. The CDR3 loop spans 13 amino acids. The CDR3 protein is CASSRDRADTAFF. The CDR3 DNA follows: TGTGCCAGCAGCCGGGACAGGGCCGATACGGCTTTCTTT.

The chain links TRBV11-2 to TRBJ2-1; D not certain. With 0 bases removed from V and 0 bases from J, the gap between germline ends came to 6 bases. Germline CDR1 and CDR2: SGHAT and FQNNGV. The CDR3 covers 15 residues. CDR3 nucleotides: TGTGCCAGCAGCTTAGATGCTTACTCCTACAATGAGCAGTTCTTC. Its protein is CASSLDAYSYNEQFF.

The V and J genes are TRBV28 and TRBJ2-3, with 9 bases fitting TRBD2. The CDR3 consists of 18 residues. The germline V gene encodes CDR1 MDHEN and CDR2 SYDVKM. Trimming removed 1 base from V and 1 base from J; junction bases left unmatched: 9. CDR3 DNA: TGTGCCAGCAGTTTATTTTTCGCGGGAGGGAGGGGCACAGATACGCAGTATTTT. It encodes CASSLFFAGGRGTDTQYF.

The chain links TRBV28 to TRBJ1-2; unclear D gene. The ends were cut back, 5 bases at V and 5 bases at J, with 9 bases in the middle. Germline assignment: CDR1 MDHEN and CDR2 SYDVKM. This CDR3 spans 12 amino acids. Here the CDR3 reads CASSTYRYGYTF. The CDR3, as DNA: TGTGCCAGCAGTACCTACAGATATGGCTACACCTTC.

The chain combines TRBV19 with TRBJ2-1; the match to TRBD1 covers 11 bases. V shed 4 bases, J shed 1 base, and the junction held 3 bases outside the gene matches. The V gene's germline CDR1 is LNHDA and CDR2 SQIVND (reference sequence). The CDR3 has 16 residues. CDR3 amino acids: CASSRGQGGSYNEQFF. In DNA, the CDR3 is TGTGCCAGTAGTAGGGGACAGGGGGGATCCTACAATGAGCAGTTCTTC.

The chain joins TRBV6-5 to TRBJ2-7; D not certain. Looked up from germline, CDR1 is MNHEY and CDR2 is SVGAGI. Between the trimmed V and J ends, which lost 0 bases and 0 bases, there was a span of 12 bases. This CDR3 is 16 amino acids long. CDR3 sequence: CASSYSGYSSSYEQYF. CDR3 bases: TGTGCCAGCAGTTACTCGGGGTATTCTAGCTCCTACGAGCAGTACTTC.

This chain connects TRBV7-3 to TRBJ2-7; D possibly corresponds to TRBD2 (6 bases). The CDR3 is made up of 14 amino acids. Germline V gives CDR1 SGHTA, CDR2 FQGTGA. Trimming cost V 1 base and J 2 bases, with 9 bases left between them. CDR3 sequence (DNA): TGTGCCAGCAGCTTAAAGGCGGGACCCTACGAGCAGTACTTC. Translated, it gives CASSLKAGPYEQYF. The full variable domain, completed using reference TRBV7-3 and TRBJ2-7, is GAGVSQTPSNKVTEKGKYVELRCDPISGHTALYWYRQSLGQGPEFLIYFQGTGAADDSGLPNDRFFAVRPEGSVSTLKIQRTERGDSAVYLCASSLKAGPYEQYFGPGTRLTVT.

The V call is TRBV7-2, the J call TRBJ1-2; D possibly corresponds to TRBD1 (6 bases). Looked up from germline, CDR1 is SGHTA and CDR2 is FQGNSA. V was shortened by 1 base and J by 3 bases, with 15 bases between the two germline ends. The CDR3 loop spans 16 amino acids. For the CDR3, the DNA is TGTGCCAGCAGCTTAGGGGTAGGGGGGAAGGACTATGGCTACACCTTC. Translating it yields CASSLGVGGKDYGYTF.

This sequence joins TRBV15 and TRBJ2-3; the D gene is possibly TRBD2 (5 bases). CDR1 and CDR2 from the germline V gene are LNHNV and YYDKDF (reference sequence). V lost 2 bases and J 9 bases, leaving 15 bases between the germline ends. This CDR3 spans 14 amino acids. The CDR3 spells CATSRTRGGGTQYF. CDR3 bases: TGTGCCACCAGCAGAACCCGTGGAGGAGGCACGCAGTATTTT. The complete variable domain, with remaining parts taken from reference TRBV15 and TRBJ2-3, reads DAMVIQNPRYQVTQFGKPVTLSCSQTLNHNVMYWYQQKSSQAPKLLFHYYDKDFNNEADTPDNFQSRRPNTSFCFLDIRSPGLGDTAMYLCATSRTRGGGTQYFGPGTRLTVL.

J is TRBJ1-3 and V is TRBV5-4; D is uncertain. CDR3 length: 16 residues. The V gene's germline CDR1 is SGHNT and CDR2 YYREEE (reference sequence). The V end lost 0 bases, the J end lost 4 bases, and 14 bases lay between the germline ends. The CDR3 spells CASSLGSGVAGNTIYF. CDR3 coding DNA: TGTGCCAGCAGCTTGGGTTCCGGGGTGGCGGGAAACACCATATATTTT.

The chain is built from TRBV4-3 and TRBJ2-1; D gene ambiguous. V dropped 1 base and J dropped 4 bases, with 8 bases sitting between them. The CDR3 has 14 residues. Germline V lookup: CDR1 LGHNA, CDR2 YSLEER. CDR3 bases: TGCGCCAGCAGCCAAGCTATGGTATACAATGAGCAGTTCTTC. Translating gives CASSQAMVYNEQFF.

The rearrangement uses TRBV6-1 and TRBJ2-1, with no clear D. Germline lookup yields CDR1 MNHNS and CDR2 SASEGT. CDR3 size: 16 residues. Trimming left V 2 bases short and J 3 bases short, with 14 bases between. The CDR3 protein is CASSENGVKRYNEQFF. In DNA form, the CDR3 reads TGTGCCAGCAGTGAAAATGGAGTGAAGCGCTACAATGAGCAGTTCTTC.

This clone was seen only a few times. This chain uses TRBV7-9 with TRBJ1-2; no clear D. In germline, CDR1 is SEHNR, CDR2 FQNEAQ (reference sequence). The CDR3 is 12 residues long. V was trimmed by 5 bases and J by 4 bases, leaving 8 bases between them. The DNA for the CDR3 is TGTGCCAGCAGCACAACGACCTATGGCTACACCTTC. Its translation is CASSTTTYGYTF.

V gene TRBV18 combines with J gene TRBJ1-1; TRBD1 matches 12 bases. The CDR3 covers 15 residues. The V gene end was trimmed by 3 bases and the J gene end by 4 bases; junction bases not matched to a gene: 3. Germline V CDR1 and CDR2: KGHSH, LQKENI. CDR3 in amino acids: CASSPGDRGPTEAFF. The CDR3 DNA sequence: TGTGCCAGCTCACCGGGGGACAGGGGGCCCACTGAAGCTTTCTTT.

In its sample, this clone was seen once. This chain connects TRBV10-3 to TRBJ1-2, with D hard to call. V gave up 3 bases and J gave up 5 bases, with 10 bases separating them. Germline CDR1 and CDR2: ENHRY and SYGVKD. This CDR3 has 13 amino acids. The CDR3 spells CAISEEGVYGYTF. CDR3 bases: TGTGCCATCAGTGAAGAAGGTGTTTATGGCTACACCTTC.

This chain uses TRBV14 with TRBJ2-1; D ambiguous. The germline gives CDR1 SGHDN, CDR2 FVKESK. The CDR3 is 13 residues long. V was cut by 0 bases and J by 6 bases, with 6 bases left in between. CDR3 coding DNA: TGTGCCAGCAGCCAAGATCCGGGCAATGAGCAGTTCTTC. Translation: CASSQDPGNEQFF.

A single count supports this clone. The J gene is TRBJ1-2, the V gene TRBV7-2; 10 bases agree with TRBD1. The germline V gene encodes CDR1 SGHTA and CDR2 FQGNSA. The ends lost 5 bases at V and 8 bases at J; junction bases unmatched: 20. This CDR3 comprises 18 residues. The DNA for the CDR3 is TGTGCCAGCAGCACTACCTACGGACAGGGGGTCGGCTTCGGGGGCTACACCTTC. Amino acid sequence: CASSTTYGQGVGFGGYTF. The full variable domain, in which reference TRBV7-2 and TRBJ1-2 provide the parts outside the CDR3, is GAGVSQSPSNKVTEKGKDVELRCDPISGHTALYWYRQSLGQGLEFLIYFQGNSAPDKSGLPSDRFSAERTGGSVSTLTIQRTQQEDSAVYLCASSTTYGQGVGFGGYTFGSGTRLTVV.

This chain links TRBV6-6 with TRBJ2-1, with D maybe TRBD2 (7 bases). The CDR3 is made up of 13 amino acids. Germline CDR1 MNHNY, CDR2 SVGAGI (reference sequence). V was pared by 11 bases and J by 7 bases, with 18 bases between. CDR3 bases: TGTGCCGCCCGTACCGAGGGGGGGAATGAGCAGTTCTTC. This gives the protein CAARTEGGNEQFF.